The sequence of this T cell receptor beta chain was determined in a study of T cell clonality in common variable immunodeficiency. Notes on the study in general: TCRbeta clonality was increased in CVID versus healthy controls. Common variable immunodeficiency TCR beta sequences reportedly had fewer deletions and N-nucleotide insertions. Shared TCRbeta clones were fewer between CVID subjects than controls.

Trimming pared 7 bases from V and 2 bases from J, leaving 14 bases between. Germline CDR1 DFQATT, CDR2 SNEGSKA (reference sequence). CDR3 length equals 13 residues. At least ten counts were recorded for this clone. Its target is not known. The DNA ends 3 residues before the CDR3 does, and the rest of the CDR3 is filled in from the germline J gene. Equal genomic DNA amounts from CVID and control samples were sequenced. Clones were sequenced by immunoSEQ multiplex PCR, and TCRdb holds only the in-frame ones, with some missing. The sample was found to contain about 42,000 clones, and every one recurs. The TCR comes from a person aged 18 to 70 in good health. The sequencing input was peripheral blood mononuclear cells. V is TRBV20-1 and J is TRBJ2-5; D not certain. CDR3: CSVQRLKQETQYF. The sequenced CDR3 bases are TGCAGTGTTCAGAGACTGAAACAAGAGACC.